This TCR beta chain was captured by sequencing in a study of cytomegalovirus exposure and HLA in healthy donors. Study results and caveats: Clusters of TCRs from the first cohort tended to co-occur in the roughly 120 validation repertoires (as a later analysis found).

This table comes from immunoSEQ multiplex PCR, and its TCRdb copy is limited to in-frame clones, with some not included. The data show more than 90,000 clones, 86% seen once. For this clone: The target antigen is unknown.

The specimen was PBMCs. The sequence came from a man between 18 and 29 years old in good health and CMV-seronegative.

The CDR3 protein is CASSSGGAREQFF. The CDR3 DNA follows: TGTGCCAGCAGCTCGGGAGGGGCCAGGGAGCAGTTCTTC. The chain combines TRBV7-2 with TRBJ2-1; 8 positions agree with TRBD2. CDR1 is SGHTA, CDR2 FQGNSA, per germline. Trimming took 4 bases from V and 10 from J; bases not matched to a gene: 6. The length of the CDR3 is 13 residues.